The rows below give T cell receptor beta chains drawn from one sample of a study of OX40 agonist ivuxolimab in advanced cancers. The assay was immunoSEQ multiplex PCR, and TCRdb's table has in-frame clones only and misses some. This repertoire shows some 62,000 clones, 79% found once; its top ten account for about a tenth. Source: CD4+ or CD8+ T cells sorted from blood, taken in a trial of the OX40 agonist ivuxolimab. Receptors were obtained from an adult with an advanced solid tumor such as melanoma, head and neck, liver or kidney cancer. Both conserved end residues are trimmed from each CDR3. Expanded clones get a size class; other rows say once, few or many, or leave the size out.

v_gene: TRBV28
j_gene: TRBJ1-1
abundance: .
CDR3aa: ASSSLMTGDTEAF

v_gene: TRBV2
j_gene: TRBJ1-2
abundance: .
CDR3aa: ASSDPLSVYT

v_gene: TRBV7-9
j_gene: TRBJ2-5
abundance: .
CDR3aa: ASSPGTSGYQETQY

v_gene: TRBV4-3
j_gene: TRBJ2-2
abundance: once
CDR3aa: ASSQDTARELF

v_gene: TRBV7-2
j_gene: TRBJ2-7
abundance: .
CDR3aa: ASSLVGRGSYEQY

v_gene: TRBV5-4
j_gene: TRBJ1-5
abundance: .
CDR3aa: ASSLEAGPNQPQH

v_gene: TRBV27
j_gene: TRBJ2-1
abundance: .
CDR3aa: ASSPETSGSMSEQF

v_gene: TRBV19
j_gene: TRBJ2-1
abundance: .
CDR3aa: ASSIDGRVDQF

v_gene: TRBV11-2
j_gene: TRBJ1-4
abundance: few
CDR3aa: ASSVDPGEEKLF

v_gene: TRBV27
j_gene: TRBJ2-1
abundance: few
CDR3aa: ASRSLVSGPYNEQF